The rows below give T cell receptor beta chains drawn from one sample of a study of cytomegalovirus exposure and HLA in healthy donors. Assay: immunoSEQ multiplex PCR; the TCRdb copy retains only in-frame clones and omits some. The sample shows 150,000 to 200,000 clones, roughly three quarters of them seen only once. Sample: PBMCs. The receptors derive from a man aged 35 to 55 in good health and CMV-seropositive. The CDR3 runs from the conserved cysteine through the conserved F or W. D genes are given only for firm matches. Clone size is stated in some rows and not others, as once, few, many or a class when expanded.

v_call	d_call	clone_size	j_call	cdr3_aa	cdr3_nt
TRBV9	.	once	TRBJ1-1	CASSVAGGSEAFF	TGTGCCAGCAGCGTAGCTGGGGGGAGTGAAGCTTTCTTT
TRBV7-2	.	.	TRBJ1-4	CASAGGTNEKLFF	TGTGCCAGCGCCGGGGGGACTAATGAAAAACTGTTTTTT
TRBV19	TRBD2	.	TRBJ2-7	CASTPSSSSGGLNYYEQYF	TGTGCCAGTACCCCGTCTAGTTCTAGCGGGGGCCTAAATTACTACGAGCAGTACTTC
TRBV7-9	TRBD1	few	TRBJ1-4	CASRSGTGEFATNEKLFF	TGTGCCAGCAGGTCGGGGACAGGGGAATTTGCAACTAATGAAAAACTGTTTTTT
TRBV10-3	.	few	TRBJ2-7	CAISEEGYEQYF	TGTGCCATCAGTGAAGAGGGCTACGAGCAGTACTTC
TRBV4-3	TRBD1	few	TRBJ1-4	CASSQDYWPRTGRNEKLFF	TGCGCCAGCAGCCAAGACTATTGGCCCCGGACAGGCAGAAATGAAAAACTGTTTTTT
TRBV30	TRBD2	.	TRBJ2-7	CAWSVGLGGYEQYF	TGTGCCTGGAGTGTGGGATTGGGGGGGTACGAGCAGTACTTC
TRBV6-5	TRBD2	.	TRBJ2-1	CASSSPGGGWNEQFF	TGTGCCAGCAGTTCCCCGGGGGGGGGTTGGAATGAGCAGTTCTTC
TRBV7-9	.	.	TRBJ2-7	CSSSTSRGTDYEQYF	TGTTCCAGCAGCACGTCTCGGGGGACAGACTACGAGCAGTACTTC
TRBV7-2	.	.	TRBJ2-1	CASSSRGPPYNEQFF	TGTGCCAGCAGCTCGCGGGGGCCACCCTACAATGAGCAGTTCTTC
TRBV2	.	.	TRBJ1-1	CVKGERTEAFF	TGTGTAAAGGGGGAGCGGACTGAAGCTTTCTTT
TRBV7-2	.	few	TRBJ2-2	CASSLAGGNTGELFF	TGTGCCAGCAGCTTAGCGGGGGGGAACACCGGGGAGCTGTTTTTT
TRBV7-9	.	few	TRBJ2-7	CASGSLTGSYEQYF	TGTGCCAGCGGGTCCCTAACAGGGTCCTACGAGCAGTACTTC
TRBV15	TRBD1	once	TRBJ1-1	CATSRPRQGNTEAFF	TGTGCCACCAGCAGACCTCGACAGGGGAACACTGAAGCTTTCTTT
TRBV5-5	.	.	TRBJ1-2	CASVTGGFDQNYGYTF	TGTGCCAGCGTAACAGGAGGGTTTGACCAGAACTATGGCTACACCTTC
TRBV4-3	TRBD1	once	TRBJ1-1	CASSQLTGARTEAFF	TGCGCCAGCAGCCAACTCACAGGGGCGAGGACTGAAGCTTTCTTT
TRBV7-2	.	few	TRBJ1-5	CASSLRGGQPQHF	TGTGCCAGCAGCTTAAGGGGTGGTCAGCCCCAGCATTTT
TRBV11-3	.	.	TRBJ2-5	CASSGGGAKTQYF	TGTGCCAGCAGCGGGGGGGGCGCAAAGACCCAGTACTTC
TRBV10-3	.	.	TRBJ1-5	CAISQDQNQPQHF	TGTGCCATCTCCCAGGATCAAAATCAGCCCCAGCATTTT
TRBV4-3	.	.	TRBJ2-7	CASSHTQAPAYEQYF	TGCGCCAGCAGCCACACACAGGCTCCAGCCTACGAGCAGTACTTC
TRBV10-3	TRBD1	few	TRBJ2-1	CAINRDRGANEQFF	TGTGCCATAAACCGGGACAGGGGGGCGAATGAGCAGTTCTTC
TRBV28	.	.	TRBJ1-6	CASTQAGLNSPLHF	TGTGCCAGCACTCAAGCGGGGCTTAATTCACCCCTCCACTTT
TRBV19	.	.	TRBJ1-5	CASSIQQGQPQHF	TGTGCCAGTAGCATACAACAGGGTCAGCCCCAGCATTTT
TRBV10-3	TRBD1	.	TRBJ1-6	CAINDRGGDNSPLHF	TGTGCCATCAACGACAGGGGAGGGGATAATTCACCCCTCCACTTT
TRBV2	TRBD1	.	TRBJ2-7	CASSENRGGYEQYF	TGTGCCAGCAGTGAAAACAGGGGCGGCTACGAGCAGTACTTC
TRBV4-1	.	.	TRBJ1-6	CASSQFLSGNSPLHF	TGCGCCAGCAGCCAATTCTTATCGGGAAATTCACCCCTCCACTTT
TRBV19	TRBD1	.	TRBJ2-1	CASSIGTGENNEQFF	TGTGCCAGTAGTATAGGGACAGGGGAAAACAATGAGCAGTTCTTC
TRBV4-1	TRBD2	.	TRBJ2-7	CASSQPLAGGSYEQYF	TGCGCCAGCAGCCAGCCTCTAGCGGGGGGTTCCTACGAGCAGTACTTC